This entry lists 28 T cell receptor beta chains sequenced from one sample in a study of T cell responses to AZD1222 COVID-19 vaccine (dated by TCRdb to the early 2020s). Reading the label with the study, this specimen's time point is: about 28 days (+/-7) after the second vaccine dose. In the paper's terms, the treatment or condition label means: meningococcal conjugate vaccine given as trial control. Libraries came from the immunoSEQ multiplex PCR assay. Not all clones reach the TCRdb copy of this immuneACCESS table, which keeps in-frame sequences only. Checked studies attribute under half of the gap to unresolved V genes and leave the rest unexplained. The sample table shows 120,000 or so clones, and around 90% are seen once. The ten largest account for 4.2% of the sample. The sequenced sample was peripheral blood, obtained 28 days after the second dose of the MenACWY control vaccine. The receptors were gathered from an adult who received the MenACWY meningococcal vaccine as a control.

This sequence joins TRBV7-7 and TRBJ2-5, with TRBD2 matching over 10 bases. From germline, CDR1 is SSHAT and CDR2 FNYEAQ (reference sequence). V dropped 5 bases and J dropped 5; count of bases not matched to a gene: 11. CDR3 length equals 16 residues. The CDR3 DNA follows: TGTGCCAGCAGCCCCCTAACTAGCGGGATGTGGGAGACCCAGTACTTC. Encoded protein: CASSPLTSGMWETQYF.

This chain uses TRBV5-5 with TRBJ1-6; possible D gene TRBD1, 6 bases. The germline V gene has CDR1 SGHKS and CDR2 YYEKEE (reference sequence). The length of the CDR3 is 14 residues. Trimming cost V 6 bases and J 7 bases, with 14 bases left between them. CDR3 nucleotides: TGTGCCAGCAACCTAGGGACACAGAATTCACCCCTCCACTTT. As protein: CASNLGTQNSPLHF.

In DNA, the CDR3 is TGTGCCAGCAGCACCACGGCAGATACGCAGTATTTT. Protein: CASSTTADTQYF. V usage is TRBV9 and J usage is TRBJ2-3; no reliable D call. This CDR3 is built from 12 residues. V gave up 4 bases and J gave up 4 bases, with 7 bases separating them. Germline CDR1 is SGDLS and CDR2 is YYNGEE.

The chain joins TRBV10-2 to TRBJ2-1; unclear D gene. The CDR3 sequence is 12 residues long. The V and J ends lost 5 bases and 2 bases respectively, with 4 bases between them. Germline values: CDR1 WSHSY, CDR2 SAAADI. The CDR3 loop is CASSHTYNEQFF. Written as DNA, the CDR3 is TGCGCCAGCAGTCACACCTACAATGAGCAGTTCTTC.

This chain joins TRBV7-3 and TRBJ2-5; either TRBD1 or TRBD2 may supply D (5 bases each). The CDR3 is 15 amino acids. V lost 1 base, J lost 2 bases, and 11 bases lay in between. Germline V gene lookup returns CDR1 SGHTA and CDR2 FQGTGA. In DNA form, the CDR3 reads TGTGCCAGCAGCTTAAAGTCGGGGCATCAAGAGACCCAGTACTTC. Its protein product is CASSLKSGHQETQYF.

This clone appeared a single time. The V and J genes are TRBV25-1 and TRBJ1-1; 12 nucleotides line up with TRBD1. This CDR3 is 16 amino acids long. Germline V lookup: CDR1 MGHDK, CDR2 SYGVNS. J was trimmed by 0 bases and V by 4 bases; bases with no gene match: 3. The CDR3 sequence is CASSGDRGQMNTEAFF. CDR3 sequence (DNA): TGTGCCAGCAGTGGGGACAGGGGGCAAATGAACACTGAAGCTTTCTTT.

The V gene is TRBV6-5, the J gene TRBJ1-6; tentatively, D is TRBD1 (5 bases). Per germline, CDR1 MNHEY and CDR2 SVGAGI. This CDR3 has 14 amino acids. Trimming removed 6 bases at V and 9 bases at J, with 15 bases between. CDR3 nucleotide sequence: TGTGCCAGCAGCCAGGGACGGGCGGGTTCACCCCTCCACTTT. Protein sequence: CASSQGRAGSPLHF.

The V gene is TRBV5-1, the J gene TRBJ1-2; D is perhaps TRBD1 (5 bases). Trimming shortened V by 2 bases and J by 8 bases, and 13 bases separated the two germline ends. This CDR3 is 13 amino acids long. Germline CDR1 and CDR2: SGHRS and YFSETQ. The CDR3 here is CASSFEDSWGYTF. CDR3 coding DNA: TGCGCCAGCAGCTTCGAAGACAGCTGGGGCTACACCTTC.

This clone occurred once. This rearrangement joins TRBV19 to TRBJ2-5; either TRBD1 or TRBD2 may supply D (6 bases each). In germline, CDR1 is LNHDA, CDR2 SQIVND (reference sequence). The CDR3 has 14 residues. Trimming pared 5 bases from V and 5 bases from J, leaving 15 bases between. The CDR3 loop reads CASSVGGFRETQYF. For the CDR3, the DNA is TGTGCCAGTAGTGTGGGGGGCTTTCGGGAGACCCAGTACTTC.

The chain uses TRBV6-5 and TRBJ2-3, with TRBD2 identical over 10 bases. CDR3 length: 15 residues. Unmatched junction bases numbered 2, after V lost 3 bases and J lost 2 bases. Germline-derived CDR1 and CDR2 are MNHEY and SVGAGI. CDR3 sequence reads: CASSYLAGVTDTQYF. The CDR3 DNA sequence: TGTGCCAGCAGTTATCTAGCGGGGGTCACAGATACGCAGTATTTT.

This clone was detected once. This chain joins TRBV29-1 and TRBJ2-3; D is perhaps TRBD1 or TRBD2 (6 bases each). The CDR3 extends over 15 amino acids. Germline V lookup: CDR1 SQVTM, CDR2 ANQGSEA. In DNA form, the CDR3 reads TGCAGTGCCAAGGGGGGATTGGGACACACAGATACGCAGTATTTT. Amino acids: CSAKGGLGHTDTQYF.

The chain combines TRBV19 with TRBJ2-3; D is unresolved. Germline loops: CDR1 LNHDA, CDR2 SQIVND (reference sequence). V lost 5 bases to trimming and J lost 2 bases, with 20 bases between them. This CDR3 region has 17 residues. The DNA of the CDR3 is TGTGCCAGTAGTGTTCGCGGACCGCAGAACCCCACAGATACGCAGTATTTT. It specifies CASSVRGPQNPTDTQYF.

J is TRBJ2-7 and V is TRBV7-6; maybe TRBD2 (6 bases). V was pared by 4 bases and J by 0 bases, with 16 bases between. Germline V gene data show CDR1 as SGHVS and CDR2 as FNYEAQ. The CDR3 totals 16 residues. CDR3 sequence reads: CASSSFESGSSYEQYF. The DNA of the CDR3 is TGTGCCAGCAGCTCGTTCGAATCCGGGAGCTCCTACGAGCAGTACTTC.

The rearrangement joins TRBV27 to TRBJ1-2; weak D call: TRBD1 (5 bases). In germline, CDR1 is MNHEY, CDR2 SMNVEV (reference sequence). The V end was cut by 2 bases, the J end by 8 bases, with 18 bases between. The CDR3 has 15 amino acids. The CDR3 region has the DNA TGTGCCAGCAGTTTAACTTTGGGGGGTGCTGGGGGCTACACCTTC. It yields the protein CASSLTLGGAGGYTF.

The CDR3: CASTILRGDQPQHF. As DNA, the CDR3 is TGTGCCAGTACTATCCTTAGGGGAGATCAGCCCCAGCATTTT. This chain uses TRBV19 with TRBJ1-5; D is possibly TRBD1 (5 bases). V dropped 7 bases and J dropped 5 bases, with 15 bases sitting between them. This CDR3 contains 14 residues. Germline CDR1 and CDR2: LNHDA and SQIVND (reference sequence).

The chain recombines TRBV4-1 with TRBJ2-7, with TRBD2 identical over 8 bases. The V gene end was trimmed by 3 bases and the J gene end by 0 bases; junction bases not matched to a gene: 13. Germline CDR1 MGHRA, CDR2 YSYEKL. The CDR3 contains 18 residues. This CDR3 reads CASSQFSGAARSSYEQYF. The DNA for the CDR3 is TGCGCCAGCAGCCAGTTTAGCGGGGCCGCTAGAAGCTCCTACGAGCAGTACTTC.

The chain employs TRBV25-1 and TRBJ2-7; no firm D call. With 1 base removed from V and 0 bases from J, the gap between germline ends came to 7 bases. Germline V gene data show CDR1 as MGHDK and CDR2 as SYGVNS. The CDR3 covers 14 residues. In nucleotides, the CDR3 is TGTGCCAGCAGTGAATTATGGACCTCCTACGAGCAGTACTTC. Residues: CASSELWTSYEQYF.

The chain has TRBV4-2 and TRBJ2-3, with D perhaps TRBD2 (7 bases). Germline lookup yields CDR1 LGHNA and CDR2 YNFKEQ. The CDR3 extends over 15 amino acids. The V end lost 1 base, the J end lost 4 bases, and 12 bases lay between the germline ends. CDR3 amino acids: CASSQAGGAADTQYF. Written as DNA, the CDR3 is TGTGCCAGCAGCCAAGCGGGGGGCGCGGCAGATACGCAGTATTTT.

The chain is built from TRBV6-1 and TRBJ1-2; tentative D call: TRBD1 (5 bases). V shed 1 base and J shed 5 bases, with 17 bases lying between them. The CDR3 runs to 16 residues. Germline CDR1 and CDR2: MNHNS and SASEGT. In DNA, the CDR3 is TGTGCCAGCAGTGAAGTAGGGGATGGGATGGGGTATGGCTACACCTTC. Amino acid sequence: CASSEVGDGMGYGYTF.

This chain joins TRBV7-8 and TRBJ2-7; possibly TRBD2 for D (7 bases). With 3 bases removed from V and 9 bases from J, the gap between germline ends came to 21 bases. The CDR3 sequence is 15 residues long. From germline, CDR1 is SGHVS and CDR2 FQNEAQ. CDR3 sequence: CASSLQRGGGEGQYF. The CDR3 DNA reads TGTGCCAGCAGCTTGCAAAGGGGAGGGGGTGAAGGGCAGTACTTC. The complete variable domain, with remaining parts taken from reference TRBV7-8 and TRBJ2-7, reads GAGVSQSPRYKVAKRGQDVALRCDPISGHVSLFWYQQALGQGPEFLTYFQNEAQLDKSGLPSDRFFAERPEGSVSTLKIQRTQQEDSAVYLCASSLQRGGGEGQYFGPGTRLTVT.

The chain uses TRBV9 and TRBJ2-3; 7 positions agree with TRBD1. With V trimmed by 3 bases and J by 0 bases, 7 bases remained unmatched. The germline V gene encodes CDR1 SGDLS and CDR2 YYNGEE. The CDR3 runs 16 residues. The CDR3 DNA follows: TGTGCCAGCAGCGCCAGGGGGATCCTTAGCACAGATACGCAGTATTTT. It encodes CASSARGILSTDTQYF.

This clone came up once. V gene TRBV11-3 combines with J gene TRBJ2-1; D is unclear. The germline V gene encodes CDR1 SGHNT and CDR2 YENEEA. The CDR3 totals 13 residues. V was clipped by 5 bases and J by 5 bases, with 10 bases between them. CDR3 region: CASSPYRNNEQFF. As DNA, the CDR3 is TGTGCCAGCAGCCCGTACAGAAACAATGAGCAGTTCTTC. Combining the CDR3 with reference TRBV11-3 and TRBJ2-1 gives the whole variable domain EAGVVQSPRYKIIEKKQPVAFWCNPISGHNTLYWYLQNLGQGPELLIRYENEEAVDDSQLPKDRFSAERLKGVDSTLKIQPAELGDSAVYLCASSPYRNNEQFFGPGTRLTVL.

This chain links TRBV5-1 with TRBJ1-4; the match to TRBD1 covers 9 bases. This CDR3 contains 16 residues. The J segment lost 5 bases and the V segment lost 0 bases, leaving 5 bases of the junction unmatched. Germline CDR1 is SGHRS and CDR2 is YFSETQ. The CDR3 DNA sequence: TGCGCCAGCAGCTTGGCCGGACAGGGGACGAATGAAAAACTGTTTTTT. The encoded protein is CASSLAGQGTNEKLFF.

The genes are TRBV28 and TRBJ1-6, with a weak D call TRBD1 (5 bases). Germline V CDR1 and CDR2: MDHEN, SYDVKM. Trimming removed 6 bases at V and 6 bases at J, with 15 bases between. This CDR3 spans 15 amino acids. DNA of the CDR3: TGTGCCAGCAGACCCCTCCGGGGGAGTAATTCACCCCTCCACTTT. Its translation: CASRPLRGSNSPLHF. Variable domain in full (rest from reference TRBV28 and TRBJ1-6): DVKVTQSSRYLVKRTGEKVFLECVQDMDHENMFWYRQDPGLGLRLIYFSYDVKMKEKGDIPEGYSVSREKKERFSLILESASTNQTSMYLCASRPLRGSNSPLHFGNGTRLTVT.

The genes are TRBV2 and TRBJ1-6; 7 bases map to TRBD1. This CDR3 comprises 13 residues. Germline trimming cut 7 bases from V and 6 bases from J; bases unmatched to any gene: 3. Germline V lookup: CDR1 SNHLY, CDR2 FYNNEI. The CDR3 reads CASMTGFNSPLHF. The CDR3 coding sequence is TGTGCCAGCATGACAGGGTTTAATTCACCCCTCCACTTT.

The V call is TRBV28, the J call TRBJ2-2, with D possibly TRBD1 on 6 matching bases. Trimming cost V 7 bases and J 2 bases, with 20 bases left between them. There are 17 residues in the CDR3. The germline V gene has CDR1 MDHEN and CDR2 SYDVKM. The CDR3 region is CASTLLGAGKNTGELFF. In DNA form, the CDR3 reads TGTGCCAGCACCCTATTGGGGGCAGGGAAAAACACCGGGGAGCTGTTTTTT.

V and J are TRBV7-8 and TRBJ2-2, with TRBD1 matching 7 bases. Germline assignment: CDR1 SGHVS and CDR2 FQNEAQ. V lost 2 bases, J lost 5 bases, and 5 bases stayed unmatched. The CDR3 length is 15 residues. In DNA form, the CDR3 reads TGTGCCAGCAGCTTAACAGGGGTAGGGACCGGGGAGCTGTTTTTT. This codes for CASSLTGVGTGELFF.

The rearrangement joins TRBV7-8 to TRBJ2-2, with D tentatively TRBD1 (6 bases). Germline V gene sequence: CDR1 SGHVS, CDR2 FQNEAQ. V shed 5 bases and J shed 0 bases, with 10 bases lying between them. The CDR3 is 15 residues long. CDR3 bases: TGTGCCAGCAGCACCGACAGGTCGAACACCGGGGAGCTGTTTTTT. Protein: CASSTDRSNTGELFF.